The following is a TCR beta chain sequence with its context. The data originate from a study of blood T cell repertoires in COVID-19. CDR1 MGHRA and CDR2 YSYEKL come from the germline V gene. Trimming removed 0 bases from V and 3 bases from J, with 8 bases in between. The length of the CDR3 is 14 residues. Here immunoSEQ multiplex PCR was the method, and the copy in TCRdb shows in-frame clones only, minus some. The profile covers roughly 140,000 clones, with approximately 88% appearing a single time and roughly 28% taken by the ten largest. The TCR was taken from a human donor in a cohort sampled during active COVID-19. The chain employs TRBV4-1 and TRBJ2-5, with a possible D match to TRBD1 (5 bases). Input material: peripheral blood. CDR3 in amino acids: CASSQDGAEETQYF. The CDR3 DNA follows: TGCGCCAGCAGCCAAGATGGGGCAGAAGAGACCCAGTACTTC.